The clone carrying this T cell receptor beta chain was counted many times. Its antigen is as yet unknown. Thyroid ultrasound and orbital computed tomography, with clinical symptoms and serum thyroxine and TRAb, informed diagnoses. Isolation of PBMCs was performed on about 9.9 ml fresh peripheral blood. Amplification yielded TCR beta CDR3 regions, with RNA transcripts as the source. The TCR CDR3 was amplified in a first-round RT-PCR using the HTBI primer set. TCRdb recomputed calls from the multiplex PCR reads with MiXCR, one row per CDR3 protein. The table lists hundreds of thousands of distinct CDR3 sequences, about 25% of them singletons. The record originates from a study of T cells in Graves' hyperthyroidism and ophthalmopathy. Trimming cost V 4 bases and J 4 bases, with 19 bases left between them. Germline V gives CDR1 LNHDA, CDR2 SQIVND (reference sequence). This CDR3 has 16 residues. Study results and limitations: Median prediction lead before ophthalmopathy onset was about 6.5 months with the model. Appearing also in blood were most of the thyroid clonotypes expanded above 0.001.

The V gene is TRBV19, the J gene TRBJ1-1; TRBD1 is a possible D gene (6 bases). The source material was blood. This receptor was obtained from a man aged 35-49 years with Graves' hyperthyroidism that later progressed to Graves' ophthalmopathy. In nucleotides, the CDR3 is TGTGCCAGTAGTAAGCCCCGGGGGCCGGGAACCACTGAAGCTTTCTTT. Encoded protein: CASSKPRGPGTTEAFF.